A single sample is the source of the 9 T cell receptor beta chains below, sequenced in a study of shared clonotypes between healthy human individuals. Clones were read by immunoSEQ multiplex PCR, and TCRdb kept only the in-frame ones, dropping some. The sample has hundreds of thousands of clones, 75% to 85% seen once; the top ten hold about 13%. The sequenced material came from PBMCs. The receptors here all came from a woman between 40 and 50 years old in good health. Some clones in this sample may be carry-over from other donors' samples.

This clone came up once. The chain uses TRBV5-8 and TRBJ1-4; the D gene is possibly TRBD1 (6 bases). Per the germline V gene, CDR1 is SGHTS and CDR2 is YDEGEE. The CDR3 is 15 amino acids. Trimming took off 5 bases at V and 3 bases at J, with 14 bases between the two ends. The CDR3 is CASRYQGLPNEKLFF. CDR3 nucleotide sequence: TGTGCCAGCAGGTACCAGGGGTTGCCTAATGAAAAACTGTTTTTT. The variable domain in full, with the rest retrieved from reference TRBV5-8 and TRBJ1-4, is EAGVTQSPTHLIKTRGQQATLRCSPISGHTSVYWYQQALGLGLQFLLWYDEGEERNRGNFPPRFSGRQFPNYSSELNVNALELEDSALYLCASRYQGLPNEKLFFGSGTQLSVL.

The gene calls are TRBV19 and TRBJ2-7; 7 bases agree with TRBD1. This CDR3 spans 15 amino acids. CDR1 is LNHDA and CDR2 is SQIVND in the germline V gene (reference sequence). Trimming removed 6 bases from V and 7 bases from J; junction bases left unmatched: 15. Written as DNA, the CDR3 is TGTGCCAGTAGCCCAACAGGGGTCCCGGGTGAGGAGCAGTACTTC. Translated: CASSPTGVPGEEQYF.

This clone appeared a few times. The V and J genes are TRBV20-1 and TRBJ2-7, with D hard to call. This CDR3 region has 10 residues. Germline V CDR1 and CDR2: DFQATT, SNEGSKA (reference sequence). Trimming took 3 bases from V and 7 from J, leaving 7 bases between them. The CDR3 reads CSASSTEQYF. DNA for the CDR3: TGCAGTGCTAGTTCGACAGAGCAGTACTTC.

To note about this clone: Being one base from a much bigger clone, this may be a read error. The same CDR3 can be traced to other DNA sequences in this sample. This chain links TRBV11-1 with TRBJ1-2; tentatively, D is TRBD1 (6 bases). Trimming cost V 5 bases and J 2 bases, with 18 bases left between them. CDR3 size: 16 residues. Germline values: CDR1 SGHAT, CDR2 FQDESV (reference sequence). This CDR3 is CASSPGQGHINYGYTF. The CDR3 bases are TGTGCCAGCAGCCCGGGGCAGGGGCATATAAACTATGGCTACACCTTC.

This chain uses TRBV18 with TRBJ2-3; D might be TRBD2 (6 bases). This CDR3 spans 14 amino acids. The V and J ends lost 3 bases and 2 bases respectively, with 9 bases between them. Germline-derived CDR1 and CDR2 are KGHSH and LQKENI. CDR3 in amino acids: CASSPGGNTDTQYF. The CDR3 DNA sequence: TGTGCCAGCTCACCTGGGGGGAACACAGATACGCAGTATTTT.

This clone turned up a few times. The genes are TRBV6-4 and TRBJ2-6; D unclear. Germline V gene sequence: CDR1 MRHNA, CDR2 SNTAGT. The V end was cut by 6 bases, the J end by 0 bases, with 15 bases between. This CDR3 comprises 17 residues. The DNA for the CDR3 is TGTGCCAGCAGCCCTGGCTCGTCCAGCTCTGGGGCCAACGTCCTGACTTTC. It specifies CASSPGSSSSGANVLTF.

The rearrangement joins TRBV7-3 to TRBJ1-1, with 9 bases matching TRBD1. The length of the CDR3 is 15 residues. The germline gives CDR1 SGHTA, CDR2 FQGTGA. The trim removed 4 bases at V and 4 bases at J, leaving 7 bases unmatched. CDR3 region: CASSSWTGESTEAFF. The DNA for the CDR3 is TGTGCCAGCAGCTCATGGACAGGGGAGAGCACTGAAGCTTTCTTT.

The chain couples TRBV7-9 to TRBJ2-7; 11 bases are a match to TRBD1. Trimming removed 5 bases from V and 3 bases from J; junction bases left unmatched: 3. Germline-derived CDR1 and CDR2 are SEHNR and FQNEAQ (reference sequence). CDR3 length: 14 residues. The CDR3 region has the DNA TGTGCCAGCAGCCCCGGGACAGGGGGCTACGAGCAGTACTTC. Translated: CASSPGTGGYEQYF.

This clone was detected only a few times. The chain's CDR3 is CASNPDLLAGAAGELFF. For the CDR3, the DNA is TGCGCCAGCAATCCGGATCTACTAGCGGGAGCGGCCGGGGAGCTGTTTTTT. J is TRBJ2-2 and V is TRBV5-1, with 11 bases identical to TRBD2. The germline gives CDR1 SGHRS, CDR2 YFSETQ. The CDR3 spans 17 residues. V lost 6 bases to trimming and J lost 6 bases; unmatched junction nucleotides: 13.